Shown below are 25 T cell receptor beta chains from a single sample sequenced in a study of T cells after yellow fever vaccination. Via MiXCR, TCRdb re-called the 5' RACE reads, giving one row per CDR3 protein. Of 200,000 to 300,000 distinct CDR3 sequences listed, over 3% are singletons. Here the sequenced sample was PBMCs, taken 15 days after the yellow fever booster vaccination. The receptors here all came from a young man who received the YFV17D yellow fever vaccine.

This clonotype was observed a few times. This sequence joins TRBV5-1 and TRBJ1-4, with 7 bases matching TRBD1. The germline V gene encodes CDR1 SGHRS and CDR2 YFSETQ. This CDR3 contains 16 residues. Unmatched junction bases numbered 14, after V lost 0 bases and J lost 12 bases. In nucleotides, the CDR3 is TGCGCCAGCAGCTTGGCCTGGGGGACGGGACAGTTGGAACTGTTTTTT. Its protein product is CASSLAWGTGQLELFF.

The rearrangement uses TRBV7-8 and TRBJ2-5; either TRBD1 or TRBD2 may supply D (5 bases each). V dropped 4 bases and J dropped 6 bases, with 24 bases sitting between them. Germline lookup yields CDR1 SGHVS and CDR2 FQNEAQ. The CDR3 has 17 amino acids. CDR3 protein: CASSWGIYGLLGKTQYF. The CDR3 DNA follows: TGTGCCAGCAGCTGGGGGATTTATGGCCTCCTGGGAAAGACCCAGTACTTC.

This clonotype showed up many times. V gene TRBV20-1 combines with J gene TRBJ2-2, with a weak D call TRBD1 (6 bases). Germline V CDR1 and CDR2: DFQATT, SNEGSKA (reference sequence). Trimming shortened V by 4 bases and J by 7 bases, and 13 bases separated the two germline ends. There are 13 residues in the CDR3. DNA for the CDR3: TGCAGTGCTATTGACAGGCAGTACGGGGAGCTGTTTTTT. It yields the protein CSAIDRQYGELFF.

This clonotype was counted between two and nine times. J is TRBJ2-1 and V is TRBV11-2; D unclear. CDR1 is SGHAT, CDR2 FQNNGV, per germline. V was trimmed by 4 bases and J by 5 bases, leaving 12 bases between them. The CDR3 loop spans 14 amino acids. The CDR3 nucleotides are TGTGCCAGCAGCTCTCAAAGGACGGACAATGAGCAGTTCTTC. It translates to CASSSQRTDNEQFF.

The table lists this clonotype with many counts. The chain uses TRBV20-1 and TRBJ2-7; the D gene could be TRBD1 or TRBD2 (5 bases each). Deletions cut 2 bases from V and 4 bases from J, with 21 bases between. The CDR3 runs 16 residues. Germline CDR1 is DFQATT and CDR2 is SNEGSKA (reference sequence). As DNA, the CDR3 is TGCAGTGCTAGACTAAGTAACCGGGACCCAACTTACGAGCAGTACTTC. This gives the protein CSARLSNRDPTYEQYF.

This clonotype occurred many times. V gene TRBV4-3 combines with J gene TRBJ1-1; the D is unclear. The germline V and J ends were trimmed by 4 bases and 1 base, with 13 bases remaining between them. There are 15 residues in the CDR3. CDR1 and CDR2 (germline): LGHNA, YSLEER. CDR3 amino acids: CASSPVQEKNTEAFF. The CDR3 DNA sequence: TGCGCCAGCAGCCCCGTCCAAGAAAAGAACACTGAAGCTTTCTTT.

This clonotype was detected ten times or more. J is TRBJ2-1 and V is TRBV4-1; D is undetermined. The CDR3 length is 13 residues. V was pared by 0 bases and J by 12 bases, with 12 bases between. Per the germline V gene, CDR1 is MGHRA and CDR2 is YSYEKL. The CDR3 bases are TGCGCCAGCAGCCAAGATCCGGCCCTCCGGCAGTTCTTC. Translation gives CASSQDPALRQFF.

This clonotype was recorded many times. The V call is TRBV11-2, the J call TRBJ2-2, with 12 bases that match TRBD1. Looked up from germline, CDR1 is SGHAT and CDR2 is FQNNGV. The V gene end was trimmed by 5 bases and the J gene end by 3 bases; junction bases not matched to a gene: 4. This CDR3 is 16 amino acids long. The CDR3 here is CASSQGTGGDTGELFF. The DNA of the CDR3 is TGTGCCAGCAGCCAGGGGACAGGGGGCGACACCGGGGAGCTGTTTTTT.

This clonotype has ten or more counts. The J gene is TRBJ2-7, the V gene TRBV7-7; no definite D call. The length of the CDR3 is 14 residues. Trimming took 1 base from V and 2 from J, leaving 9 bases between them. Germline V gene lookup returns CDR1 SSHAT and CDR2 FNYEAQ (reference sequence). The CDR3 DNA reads TGTGCCAGCAGCTTAGGGGTCGGAGCCTACGAGCAGTACTTC. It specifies CASSLGVGAYEQYF.

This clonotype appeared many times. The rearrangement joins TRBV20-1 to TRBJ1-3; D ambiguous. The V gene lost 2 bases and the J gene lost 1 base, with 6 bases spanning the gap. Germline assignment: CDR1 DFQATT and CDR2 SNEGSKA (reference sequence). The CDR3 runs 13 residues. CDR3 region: CSARRESGNTIYF. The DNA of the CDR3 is TGCAGTGCTAGAAGGGAGTCTGGAAACACCATATATTTT.

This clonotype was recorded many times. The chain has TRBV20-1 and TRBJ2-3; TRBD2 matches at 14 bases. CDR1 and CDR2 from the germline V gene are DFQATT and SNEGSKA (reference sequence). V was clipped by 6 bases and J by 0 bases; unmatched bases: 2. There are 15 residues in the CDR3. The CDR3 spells CSAGLAGGSTDTQYF. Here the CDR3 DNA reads TGCAGTGCCGGACTAGCGGGGGGTAGCACAGATACGCAGTATTTT.

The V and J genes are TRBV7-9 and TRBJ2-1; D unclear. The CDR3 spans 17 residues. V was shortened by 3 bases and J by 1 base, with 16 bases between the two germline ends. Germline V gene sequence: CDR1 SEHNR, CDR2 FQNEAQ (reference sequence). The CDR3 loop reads CASSLVGAALSYNEQFF. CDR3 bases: TGTGCCAGCAGCTTGGTTGGTGCGGCCCTATCCTACAATGAGCAGTTCTTC.

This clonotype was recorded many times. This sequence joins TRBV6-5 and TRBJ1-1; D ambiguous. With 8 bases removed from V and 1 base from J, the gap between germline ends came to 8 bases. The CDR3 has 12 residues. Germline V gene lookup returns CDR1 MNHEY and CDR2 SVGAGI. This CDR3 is CASGYRNTEAFF. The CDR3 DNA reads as TGTGCCAGCGGGTACAGGAACACTGAAGCTTTCTTT.

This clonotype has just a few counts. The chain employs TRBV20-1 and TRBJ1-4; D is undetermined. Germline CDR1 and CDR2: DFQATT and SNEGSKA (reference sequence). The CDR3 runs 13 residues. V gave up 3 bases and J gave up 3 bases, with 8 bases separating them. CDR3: CSARWGANEKLFF. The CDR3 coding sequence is TGCAGTGCTAGGTGGGGAGCTAATGAAAAACTGTTTTTT.

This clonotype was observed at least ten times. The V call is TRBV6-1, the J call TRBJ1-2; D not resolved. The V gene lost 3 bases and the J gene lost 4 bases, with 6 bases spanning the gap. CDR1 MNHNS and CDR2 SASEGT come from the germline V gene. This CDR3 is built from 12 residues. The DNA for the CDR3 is TGTGCCAGCAGTGAGGGCGGCTATGGCTACACCTTC. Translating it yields CASSEGGYGYTF.

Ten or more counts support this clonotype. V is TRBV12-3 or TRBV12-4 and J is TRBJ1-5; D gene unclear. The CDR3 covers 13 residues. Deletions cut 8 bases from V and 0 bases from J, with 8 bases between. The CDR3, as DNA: TGTGCCAGCGCATTGTATAGCAATCAGCCCCAGCATTTT. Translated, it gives CASALYSNQPQHF.

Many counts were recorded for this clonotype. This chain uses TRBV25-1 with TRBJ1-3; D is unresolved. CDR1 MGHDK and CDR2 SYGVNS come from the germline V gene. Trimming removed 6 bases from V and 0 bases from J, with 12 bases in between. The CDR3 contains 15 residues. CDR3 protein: CASRSYTASGNTIYF. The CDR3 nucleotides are TGTGCCAGCAGAAGTTACACTGCCTCTGGAAACACCATATATTTT.

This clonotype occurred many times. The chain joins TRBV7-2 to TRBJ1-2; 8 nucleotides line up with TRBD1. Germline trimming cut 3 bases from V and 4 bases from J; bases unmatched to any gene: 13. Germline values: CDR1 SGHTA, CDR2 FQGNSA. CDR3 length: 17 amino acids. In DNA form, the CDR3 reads TGTGCCAGCAGCTTGACAGGGGCTATCCGACCTCTCTATGGCTACACCTTC. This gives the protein CASSLTGAIRPLYGYTF.

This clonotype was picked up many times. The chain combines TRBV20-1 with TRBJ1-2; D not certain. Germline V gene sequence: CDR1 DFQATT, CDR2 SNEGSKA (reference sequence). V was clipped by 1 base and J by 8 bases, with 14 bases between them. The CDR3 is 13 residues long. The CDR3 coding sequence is TGCAGTGCTAGAGTATCCGGGATGGAAGGCTACACCTTC. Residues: CSARVSGMEGYTF.

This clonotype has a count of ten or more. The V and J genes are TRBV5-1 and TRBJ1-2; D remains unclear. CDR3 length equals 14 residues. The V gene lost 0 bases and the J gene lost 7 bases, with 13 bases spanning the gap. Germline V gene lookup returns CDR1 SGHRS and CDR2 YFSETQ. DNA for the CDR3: TGCGCCAGCAGCTTGGATCCGGGAGACTCTGGCTACACCTTC. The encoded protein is CASSLDPGDSGYTF.

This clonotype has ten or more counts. The CDR3 spells CASSGTAIAFF. For the CDR3, the DNA is TGTGCCAGCAGTGGGACAGCTATCGCTTTCTTT. The V gene is TRBV2, the J gene TRBJ1-1, with D possibly being TRBD1 (6 bases). CDR1 and CDR2 from the germline V gene are SNHLY and FYNNEI. Trimming stripped 4 bases from V and 11 bases from J, with 11 bases between. The CDR3 consists of 11 residues.

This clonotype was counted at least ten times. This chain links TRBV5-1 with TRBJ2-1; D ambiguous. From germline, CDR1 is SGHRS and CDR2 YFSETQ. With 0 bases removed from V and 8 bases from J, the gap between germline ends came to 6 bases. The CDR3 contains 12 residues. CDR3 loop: CASSLAAYEQFF. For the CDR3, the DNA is TGCGCCAGCAGCTTGGCGGCATATGAGCAGTTCTTC.

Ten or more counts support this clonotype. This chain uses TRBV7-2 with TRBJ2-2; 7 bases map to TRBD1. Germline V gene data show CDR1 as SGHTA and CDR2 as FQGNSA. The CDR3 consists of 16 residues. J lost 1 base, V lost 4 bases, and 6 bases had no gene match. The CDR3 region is CASSSDRVGNTGELFF. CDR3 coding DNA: TGTGCCAGCAGCTCCGACAGGGTAGGGAACACCGGGGAGCTGTTTTTT. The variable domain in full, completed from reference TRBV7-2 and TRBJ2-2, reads GAGVSQSPSNKVTEKGKDVELRCDPISGHTALYWYRQSLGQGLEFLIYFQGNSAPDKSGLPSDRFSAERTGGSVSTLTIQRTQQEDSAVYLCASSSDRVGNTGELFFGEGSRLTVL.

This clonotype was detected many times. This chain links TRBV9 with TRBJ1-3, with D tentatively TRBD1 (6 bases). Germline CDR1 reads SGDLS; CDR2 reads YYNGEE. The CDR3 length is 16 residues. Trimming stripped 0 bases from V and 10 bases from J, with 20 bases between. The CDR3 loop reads CASSVDPGAALVTIYF. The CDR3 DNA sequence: TGTGCCAGCAGCGTAGATCCGGGGGCCGCGCTCGTTACCATATATTTT.

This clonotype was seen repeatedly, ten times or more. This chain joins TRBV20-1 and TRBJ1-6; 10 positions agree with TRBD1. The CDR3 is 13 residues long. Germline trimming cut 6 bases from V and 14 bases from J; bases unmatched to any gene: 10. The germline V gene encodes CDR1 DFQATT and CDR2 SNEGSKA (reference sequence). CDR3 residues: CSAPDRGGSTLHF. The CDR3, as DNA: TGCAGTGCGCCGGACAGGGGGGGATCCACCCTCCACTTT.